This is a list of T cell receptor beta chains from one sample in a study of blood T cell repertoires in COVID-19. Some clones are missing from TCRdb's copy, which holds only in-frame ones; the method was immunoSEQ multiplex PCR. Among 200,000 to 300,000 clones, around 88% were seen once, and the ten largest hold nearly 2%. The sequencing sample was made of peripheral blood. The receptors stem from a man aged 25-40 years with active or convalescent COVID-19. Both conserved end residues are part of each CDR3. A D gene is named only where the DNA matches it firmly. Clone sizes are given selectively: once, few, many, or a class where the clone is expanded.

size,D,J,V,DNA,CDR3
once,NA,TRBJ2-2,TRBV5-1,TGCGCCAGCAGCTTGGAAGGGGTCCCCGGGGAGCTGTTTTTT,CASSLEGVPGELFF
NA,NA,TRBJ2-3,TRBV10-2,TGCGCCACCACGAAAGGAGCTAGCACAGATACGCAGTATTTT,CATTKGASTDTQYF
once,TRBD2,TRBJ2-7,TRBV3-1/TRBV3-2,TGTGCCAGTGGACTAGCGGGGGGGGCCTACGAGCAGTACTTC,CASGLAGGAYEQYF
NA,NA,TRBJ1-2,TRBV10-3,TGTGCCATCAGTGGTTTATCTAACTATGGCTACACCTTC,CAISGLSNYGYTF
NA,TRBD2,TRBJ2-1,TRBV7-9,TGTGCCAGCAGCTTTAGCGGGGCCCCTGAGCAGTTCTTC,CASSFSGAPEQFF
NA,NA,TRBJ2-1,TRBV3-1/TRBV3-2,TGTGCCAGCAGCGACGGAGGGGGCCTTGAGCAGTTCTTC,CASSDGGGLEQFF
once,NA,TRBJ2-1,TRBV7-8,TGTGCCAGCAGCTTATATGGGGGCCTAAATGAGCAGTTCTTC,CASSLYGGLNEQFF
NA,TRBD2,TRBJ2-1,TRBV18,TGTGCCAGCTCACCACTAGCGGGGGGGCGCCTCAATGAGCAGTTCTTC,CASSPLAGGRLNEQFF
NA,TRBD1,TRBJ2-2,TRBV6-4,TGTGCCAGCGGAAGGACAGGCGACACCGGGGAGCTGTTTTTT,CASGRTGDTGELFF
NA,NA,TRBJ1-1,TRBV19,TGTGCCAGTAGCCGGTGGCAACAGGGAAAGAACACTGAAGCTTTCTTT,CASSRWQQGKNTEAFF
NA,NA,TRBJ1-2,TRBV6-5,TGTGCCAGCAGTCCCGTTTCCCCTAACTATGGCTACACCTTC,CASSPVSPNYGYTF
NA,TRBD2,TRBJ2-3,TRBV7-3,TGTGCCAGCAGCTTAAGGGGACTAGCCCAAGATACGCAGTATTTT,CASSLRGLAQDTQYF
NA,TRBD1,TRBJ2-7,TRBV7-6,TGTGCCAGCAGCAACCCAGACAGGGAAGACTACGAGCAGTACTTC,CASSNPDREDYEQYF